The rows below give T cell receptor beta chains drawn from one sample of a study of cytomegalovirus exposure and HLA in healthy donors. Assay: immunoSEQ multiplex PCR; the TCRdb copy retains only in-frame clones and omits some. The top ten hold about 6.8% of the sample, which has some 61,000 clones, roughly four fifths seen once. Sequenced material: PBMCs. These receptors came from a human donor in good health. The CDR3 runs from the conserved cysteine through the conserved F or W. The D gene is left open where the match is weak. Some rows have no size entry. The others give once, few or many, or a class for an expanded clone.

clone_size: NA
d_call: TRBD1
j_call: TRBJ2-1
cdr3_length: 15
v_call: TRBV28
cdr3_aa: CASPPGDRPINEQFF
cdr3_nt: TGTGCCAGCCCCCCGGGGGACAGGCCGATCAATGAGCAGTTCTTC

clone_size: NA
d_call: NA
j_call: TRBJ1-2
cdr3_length: 13
v_call: TRBV5-6
cdr3_aa: CASSLSQGEGYTF
cdr3_nt: TGTGCCAGCAGCTTGAGTCAGGGTGAAGGCTACACCTTC

clone_size: NA
d_call: TRBD1
j_call: TRBJ2-1
cdr3_length: 16
v_call: TRBV19
cdr3_aa: CASHNSRQGARNEQFF
cdr3_nt: TGTGCCAGCCACAACTCACGACAGGGGGCGCGAAATGAGCAGTTCTTC

clone_size: NA
d_call: TRBD1
j_call: TRBJ2-2
cdr3_length: 16
v_call: TRBV29-1
cdr3_aa: CSVSTRGQGPTGELFF
cdr3_nt: TGCAGCGTTTCTACCCGAGGACAGGGGCCCACCGGGGAGCTGTTTTTT

clone_size: few
d_call: NA
j_call: TRBJ1-1
cdr3_length: 13
v_call: TRBV6-5
cdr3_aa: CASSYSLGGEAFF
cdr3_nt: TGTGCCAGCAGTTACTCGCTGGGGGGTGAAGCTTTCTTT

clone_size: NA
d_call: NA
j_call: TRBJ1-2
cdr3_length: 15
v_call: TRBV2
cdr3_aa: CASSERTIPNYGYTF
cdr3_nt: TGTGCCAGCAGTGAGCGAACGATTCCTAACTATGGCTACACCTTC

clone_size: NA
d_call: NA
j_call: TRBJ2-7
cdr3_length: 13
v_call: TRBV6-5
cdr3_aa: CASTGGNSYEQYF
cdr3_nt: TGTGCCAGCACCGGAGGTAATAGCTACGAGCAGTACTTC

clone_size: NA
d_call: TRBD1
j_call: TRBJ1-1
cdr3_length: 15
v_call: TRBV18
cdr3_aa: CASSSDRGQNTEAFF
cdr3_nt: TGTGCCAGCTCATCCGACAGGGGGCAGAACACTGAAGCTTTCTTT

clone_size: few
d_call: NA
j_call: TRBJ1-1
cdr3_length: 14
v_call: TRBV6-6
cdr3_aa: CASSYDRSNTEAFF
cdr3_nt: TGTGCCAGCAGTTATGACAGATCGAACACTGAAGCTTTCTTT

clone_size: NA
d_call: TRBD1
j_call: TRBJ1-3
cdr3_length: 15
v_call: TRBV6-5
cdr3_aa: CASSATGTAGNTIYF
cdr3_nt: TGTGCCAGCAGTGCGACCGGGACAGCAGGAAACACCATATATTTT

clone_size: NA
d_call: NA
j_call: TRBJ1-5
cdr3_length: 10
v_call: TRBV21-1
cdr3_aa: CASTQLPQHF
cdr3_nt: TGTGCCAGCACCCAACTGCCCCAGCATTTT

clone_size: NA
d_call: TRBD1
j_call: TRBJ1-2
cdr3_length: 14
v_call: TRBV5-1
cdr3_aa: CASSLSPTGDGYTF
cdr3_nt: TGCGCCAGCAGCTTGTCCCCGACAGGGGATGGCTACACCTTC

clone_size: NA
d_call: TRBD1
j_call: TRBJ1-2
cdr3_length: 14
v_call: TRBV30
cdr3_aa: CAWSAGTGPYGYTF
cdr3_nt: TGTGCCTGGTCGGCCGGGACAGGGCCCTATGGCTACACCTTC

clone_size: NA
d_call: TRBD1
j_call: TRBJ1-2
cdr3_length: 14
v_call: TRBV19
cdr3_aa: CASSISGGNYGYPF
cdr3_nt: TGTGCCAGTAGTATATCAGGGGGCAACTATGGCTACCCCTTC

clone_size: once
d_call: TRBD2
j_call: TRBJ2-3
cdr3_length: 16
v_call: TRBV7-2
cdr3_aa: CASSRGTSGGGDTQYF
cdr3_nt: TGTGCCAGCAGCCGAGGGACTAGCGGGGGAGGTGATACGCAGTATTTT

clone_size: NA
d_call: NA
j_call: TRBJ1-1
cdr3_length: 16
v_call: TRBV7-9
cdr3_aa: CASSRELRGSNTEAFF
cdr3_nt: TGTGCCAGCAGCCGGGAACTCAGGGGATCGAACACTGAAGCTTTCTTT

clone_size: NA
d_call: TRBD2
j_call: TRBJ2-3
cdr3_length: 16
v_call: TRBV5-6
cdr3_aa: CASSLLAGGGTDTQYF
cdr3_nt: TGTGCCAGCAGCCTGCTAGCGGGGGGAGGCACAGATACGCAGTATTTT

clone_size: NA
d_call: NA
j_call: TRBJ1-2
cdr3_length: 14
v_call: TRBV7-3
cdr3_aa: CASSPQIGGYGYTF
cdr3_nt: TGTGCCAGCAGCCCGCAAATAGGGGGCTATGGCTACACCTTC

clone_size: few
d_call: TRBD2
j_call: TRBJ2-7
cdr3_length: 14
v_call: TRBV5-1
cdr3_aa: CASSWASGAYEQYF
cdr3_nt: TGCGCCAGCAGCTGGGCCAGCGGGGCCTACGAGCAGTACTTC

clone_size: NA
d_call: TRBD1
j_call: TRBJ2-1
cdr3_length: 17
v_call: TRBV29-1
cdr3_aa: CSVPHRRTGGIYNEQFF
cdr3_nt: TGCAGCGTTCCCCACCGCCGCACAGGGGGAATCTACAATGAGCAGTTCTTC

clone_size: NA
d_call: TRBD1
j_call: TRBJ1-4
cdr3_length: 16
v_call: TRBV5-6
cdr3_aa: CASSLRAQGAGEKLFF
cdr3_nt: TGTGCCAGCAGCTTGAGAGCTCAGGGGGCAGGGGAAAAACTGTTTTTT

clone_size: NA
d_call: TRBD2
j_call: TRBJ2-5
cdr3_length: 15
v_call: TRBV5-1
cdr3_aa: CASSFNSGSQETQYF
cdr3_nt: TGCGCCAGCAGCTTCAATAGCGGGAGCCAAGAGACCCAGTACTTC

clone_size: NA
d_call: NA
j_call: TRBJ1-5
cdr3_length: 14
v_call: TRBV19
cdr3_aa: CASMATGGNQPQHF
cdr3_nt: TGTGCCAGTATGGCCACGGGAGGGAATCAGCCCCAGCATTTT

clone_size: NA
d_call: NA
j_call: TRBJ1-3
cdr3_length: 15
v_call: TRBV7-8
cdr3_aa: CASSYPRESGNTIYF
cdr3_nt: TGTGCCAGCAGCTACCCTCGAGAATCGGGAAACACCATATATTTT

clone_size: NA
d_call: TRBD2
j_call: TRBJ2-2
cdr3_length: 16
v_call: TRBV7-6
cdr3_aa: CASSFSGALNTGELFF
cdr3_nt: TGTGCCAGCAGCTTTAGCGGGGCACTGAACACCGGGGAGCTGTTTTTT

clone_size: NA
d_call: NA
j_call: TRBJ1-1
cdr3_length: 15
v_call: TRBV19
cdr3_aa: CASSIDRDLNTEAFF
cdr3_nt: TGTGCCAGTAGTATAGATCGGGATTTGAACACTGAAGCTTTCTTT

clone_size: NA
d_call: TRBD2
j_call: TRBJ2-3
cdr3_length: 15
v_call: TRBV2
cdr3_aa: CARDSGGAVTDTQYF
cdr3_nt: TGTGCCAGAGATAGCGGGGGGGCCGTAACAGATACGCAGTATTTT